What follows describes a single T cell receptor (beta chain). The antigen is not known. This sample is drawn from a study of T cells in Graves' hyperthyroidism and ophthalmopathy. The wider study: The authors collected peripheral blood at initial diagnosis, before any treatment. General study points: Blood also held most thyroid clonotypes expanded beyond 0.001. Classification by a 13 V-J model distinguished ophthalmopathy from stable hyperthyroidism.

TCR beta CDR3 sequences were amplified from RNA transcripts. The HTBI primer set was used in a first-round RT-PCR of the TCR CDR3. TCRdb itself ran the multiplex PCR reads through MiXCR, one entry per CDR3 protein. The sample shows 650,000 to 750,000 distinct CDR3 sequences, about 15% of them seen only once. The CDR3 runs to 16 residues. V lost 5 bases, J lost 1 base, and 6 bases stayed unmatched. Germline CDR1 is SQVTM and CDR2 is ANQGSEA. Sequenced material: blood. The receptor was derived from a woman between 18 and 29 years old with Graves' hyperthyroidism. The J gene is TRBJ2-2, the V gene TRBV29-1; 11 bases agree with TRBD2. The CDR3 reads CSVSSSGRMNTGELFF. The CDR3 coding sequence is TGCAGCGTTTCATCTAGCGGGAGGATGAACACCGGGGAGCTGTTTTTT.